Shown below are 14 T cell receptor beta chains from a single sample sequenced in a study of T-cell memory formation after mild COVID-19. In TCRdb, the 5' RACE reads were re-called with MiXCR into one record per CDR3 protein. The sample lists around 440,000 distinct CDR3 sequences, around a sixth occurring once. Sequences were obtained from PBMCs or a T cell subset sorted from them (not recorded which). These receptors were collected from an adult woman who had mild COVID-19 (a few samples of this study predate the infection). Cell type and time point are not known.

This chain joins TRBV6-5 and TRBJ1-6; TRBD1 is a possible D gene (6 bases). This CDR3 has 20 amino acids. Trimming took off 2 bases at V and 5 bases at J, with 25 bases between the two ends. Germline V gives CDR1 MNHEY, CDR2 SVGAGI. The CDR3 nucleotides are TGTGCCAGCAGTTACGGACCGGGGACAACGACCGACCCTAATAATTCACCCCTCCACTTT. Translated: CASSYGPGTTTDPNNSPLHF.

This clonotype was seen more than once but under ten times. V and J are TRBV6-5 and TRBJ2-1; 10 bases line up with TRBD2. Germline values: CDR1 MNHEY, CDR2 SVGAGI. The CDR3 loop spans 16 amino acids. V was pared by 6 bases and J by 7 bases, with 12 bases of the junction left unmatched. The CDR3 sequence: CASSRPSGRGTNEQFF. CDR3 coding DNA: TGTGCCAGCAGCCGGCCTAGCGGGAGAGGAACTAATGAGCAGTTCTTC.

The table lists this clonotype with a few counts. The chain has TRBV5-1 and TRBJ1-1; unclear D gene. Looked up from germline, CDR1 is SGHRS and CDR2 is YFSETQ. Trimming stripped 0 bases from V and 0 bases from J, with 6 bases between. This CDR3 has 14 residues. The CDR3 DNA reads TGCGCCAGCAGCTTGGAAAGGCTGAACACTGAAGCTTTCTTT. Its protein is CASSLERLNTEAFF.

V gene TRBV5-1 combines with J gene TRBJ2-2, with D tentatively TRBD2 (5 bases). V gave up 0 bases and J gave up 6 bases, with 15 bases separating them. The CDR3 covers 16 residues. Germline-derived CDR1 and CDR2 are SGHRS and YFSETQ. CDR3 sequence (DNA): TGCGCCAGCAGCTTGGCCGTGGGAGCCCCGCCCGGGGAGCTGTTTTTT. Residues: CASSLAVGAPPGELFF.

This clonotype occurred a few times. The CDR3 DNA is TGTGCCAGCAGCGTACGTCCGGGAGGATGGGGTGAGCAGTTCTTC. Its protein product is CASSVRPGGWGEQFF. The chain uses TRBV9 and TRBJ2-1; TRBD2 aligns across 7 bases. From germline, CDR1 is SGDLS and CDR2 YYNGEE. CDR3 length: 15 residues. After removal of 1 base from V and 9 bases from J, the junction contained 10 bases not matched to a gene.

CDR3 coding DNA: TGTGCCAGCAGCCAAGACCTCCTAGCGGGAGGGTACAATGAGCAGTTCTTC. Protein: CASSQDLLAGGYNEQFF. V gene TRBV4-2 combines with J gene TRBJ2-1; 12 nucleotides match TRBD2. This CDR3 contains 17 residues. Germline CDR1 is LGHNA and CDR2 is YNFKEQ. V trimming: 0 bases; J trimming: 4 bases; junction bases outside the gene matches: 4.

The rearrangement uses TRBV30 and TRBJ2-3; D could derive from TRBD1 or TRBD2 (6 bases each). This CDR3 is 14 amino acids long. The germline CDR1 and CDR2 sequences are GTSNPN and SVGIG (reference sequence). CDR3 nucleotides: TGTGACTGTCGGGGGCTGACGGTCACAGATACGCAGTATTTT. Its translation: CDCRGLTVTDTQYF.

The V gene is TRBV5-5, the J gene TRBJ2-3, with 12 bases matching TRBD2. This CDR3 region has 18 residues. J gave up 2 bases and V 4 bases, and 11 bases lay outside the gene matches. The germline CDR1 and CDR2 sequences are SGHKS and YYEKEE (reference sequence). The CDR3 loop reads CASSVSSGGAFATDTQYF. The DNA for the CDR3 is TGTGCCAGCAGCGTATCTAGCGGGGGGGCCTTTGCCACAGATACGCAGTATTTT.

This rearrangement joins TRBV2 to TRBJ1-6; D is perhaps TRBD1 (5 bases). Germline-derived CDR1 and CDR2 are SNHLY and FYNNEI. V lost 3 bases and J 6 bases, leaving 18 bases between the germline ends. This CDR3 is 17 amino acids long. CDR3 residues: CASSDWVSPRGNSPLHF. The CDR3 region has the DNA TGTGCCAGCAGTGACTGGGTCTCCCCTAGGGGTAATTCACCCCTCCACTTT. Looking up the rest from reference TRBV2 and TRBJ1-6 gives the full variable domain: EPEVTQTPSHQVTQMGQEVILRCVPISNHLYFYWYRQILGQKVEFLVSFYNNEISEKSEIFDDQFSVERPDGSNFTLKIRSTKLEDSAMYFCASSDWVSPRGNSPLHFGNGTRLTVT.

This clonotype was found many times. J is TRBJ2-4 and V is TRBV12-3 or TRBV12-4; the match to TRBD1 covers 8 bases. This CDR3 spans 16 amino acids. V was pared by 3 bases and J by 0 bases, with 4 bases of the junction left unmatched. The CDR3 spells CASSFAGGLAKNIQYF. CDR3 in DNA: TGTGCCAGCAGTTTCGCAGGGGGCTTAGCCAAAAACATTCAGTACTTC.

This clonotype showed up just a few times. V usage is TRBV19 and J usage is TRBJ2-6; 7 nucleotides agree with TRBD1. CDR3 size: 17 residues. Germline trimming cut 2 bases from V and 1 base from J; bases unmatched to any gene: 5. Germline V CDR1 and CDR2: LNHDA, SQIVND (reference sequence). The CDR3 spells CASSIRQGLSGANVLTF. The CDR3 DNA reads TGTGCCAGTAGTATACGACAGGGTCTGTCTGGGGCCAACGTCCTGACTTTC.

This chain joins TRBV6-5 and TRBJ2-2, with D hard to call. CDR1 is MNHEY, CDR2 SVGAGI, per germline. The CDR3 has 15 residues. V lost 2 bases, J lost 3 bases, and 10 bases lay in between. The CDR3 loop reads CASSYQDVYTGELFF. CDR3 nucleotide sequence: TGTGCCAGCAGTTACCAGGATGTGTACACCGGGGAGCTGTTTTTT.

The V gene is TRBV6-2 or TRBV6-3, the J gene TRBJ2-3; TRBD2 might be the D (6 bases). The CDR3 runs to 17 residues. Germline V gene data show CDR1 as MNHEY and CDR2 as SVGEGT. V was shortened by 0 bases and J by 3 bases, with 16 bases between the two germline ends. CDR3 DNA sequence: TGTGCCAGCAGTTACTCTCCCGGGACTGAGGGAACAGATACGCAGTATTTT. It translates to CASSYSPGTEGTDTQYF.

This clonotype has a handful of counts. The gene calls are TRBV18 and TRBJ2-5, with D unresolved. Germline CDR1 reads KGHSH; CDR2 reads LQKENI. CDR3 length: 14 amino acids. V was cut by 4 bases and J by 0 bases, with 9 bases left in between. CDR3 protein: CASSHTEYQETQYF. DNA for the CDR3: TGTGCCAGCTCACATACAGAGTACCAAGAGACCCAGTACTTC.